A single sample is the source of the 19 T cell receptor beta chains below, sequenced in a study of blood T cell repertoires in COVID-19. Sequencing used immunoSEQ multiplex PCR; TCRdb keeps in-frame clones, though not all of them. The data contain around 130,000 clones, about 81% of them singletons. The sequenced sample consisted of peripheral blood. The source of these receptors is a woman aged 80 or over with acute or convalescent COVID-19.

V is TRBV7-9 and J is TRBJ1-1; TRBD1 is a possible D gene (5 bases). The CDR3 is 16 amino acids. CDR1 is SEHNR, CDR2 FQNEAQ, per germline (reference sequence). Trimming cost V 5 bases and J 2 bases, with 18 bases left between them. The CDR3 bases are TGTGCCAGCAGCCAACCGGGGCTGGGGGGAAACACTGAAGCTTTCTTT. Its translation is CASSQPGLGGNTEAFF.

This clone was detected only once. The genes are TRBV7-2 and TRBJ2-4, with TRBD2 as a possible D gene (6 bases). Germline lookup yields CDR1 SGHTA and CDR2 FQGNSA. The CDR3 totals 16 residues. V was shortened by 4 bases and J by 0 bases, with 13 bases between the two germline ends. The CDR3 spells CASSYGAGLAKNIQYF. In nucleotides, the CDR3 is TGTGCCAGCAGCTACGGGGCGGGGTTAGCCAAAAACATTCAGTACTTC. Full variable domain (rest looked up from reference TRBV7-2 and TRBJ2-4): GAGVSQSPSNKVTEKGKDVELRCDPISGHTALYWYRQSLGQGLEFLIYFQGNSAPDKSGLPSDRFSAERTGGSVSTLTIQRTQQEDSAVYLCASSYGAGLAKNIQYFGAGTRLSVL.

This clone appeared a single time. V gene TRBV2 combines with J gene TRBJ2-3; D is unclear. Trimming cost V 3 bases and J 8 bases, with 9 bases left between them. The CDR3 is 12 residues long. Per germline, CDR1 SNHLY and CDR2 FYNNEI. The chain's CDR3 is CASSEAMSTQYF. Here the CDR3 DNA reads TGTGCCAGCAGTGAGGCCATGTCTACGCAGTATTTT.

The CDR3 protein is CASSLGTSGRQDTQYF. The CDR3 DNA sequence: TGTGCCAGCAGCTTAGGGACTAGCGGGAGACAAGATACGCAGTATTTT. The V gene is TRBV11-2, the J gene TRBJ2-3, with 13 bases identical to TRBD2. The V and J ends lost 1 base and 5 bases, in that order; junction bases with no gene match: 3. This CDR3 has 16 residues. Looked up from germline, CDR1 is SGHAT and CDR2 is FQNNGV.

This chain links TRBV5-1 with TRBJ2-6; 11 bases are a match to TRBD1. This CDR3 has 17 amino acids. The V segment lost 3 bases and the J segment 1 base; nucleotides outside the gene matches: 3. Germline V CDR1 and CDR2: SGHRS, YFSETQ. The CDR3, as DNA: TGCGCCAGCAGCTCTGGACAGGGGGCATCTGGGGCCAACGTCCTGACTTTC. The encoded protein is CASSSGQGASGANVLTF.

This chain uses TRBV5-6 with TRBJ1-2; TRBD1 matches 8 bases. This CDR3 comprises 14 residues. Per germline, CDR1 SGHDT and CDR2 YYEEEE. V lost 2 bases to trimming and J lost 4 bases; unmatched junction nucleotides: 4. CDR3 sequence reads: CASSFGTGPYGYTF. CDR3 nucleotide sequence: TGTGCCAGCAGCTTCGGGACAGGCCCCTATGGCTACACCTTC.

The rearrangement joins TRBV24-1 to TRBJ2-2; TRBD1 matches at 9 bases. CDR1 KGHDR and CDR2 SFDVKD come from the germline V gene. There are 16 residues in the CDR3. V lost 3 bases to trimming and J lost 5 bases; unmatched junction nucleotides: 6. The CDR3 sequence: CATSDLPGQGTGELFF. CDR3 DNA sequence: TGTGCCACCAGTGATCTGCCGGGACAGGGAACCGGGGAGCTGTTTTTT.

The CDR3 spells CASSQDRGSGYTF. CDR3 in DNA: TGTGCCAGCAGCCAAGATAGGGGAAGCGGCTACACCTTC. The chain joins TRBV3-1 (or the pseudogene TRBV3-2) to TRBJ1-2, with D possibly matching TRBD1 (5 bases). CDR1 is LGHDT and CDR2 is YNNKEL in the germline V gene (reference sequence). Deletions cut 0 bases from V and 8 bases from J, with 10 bases between. There are 13 residues in the CDR3.

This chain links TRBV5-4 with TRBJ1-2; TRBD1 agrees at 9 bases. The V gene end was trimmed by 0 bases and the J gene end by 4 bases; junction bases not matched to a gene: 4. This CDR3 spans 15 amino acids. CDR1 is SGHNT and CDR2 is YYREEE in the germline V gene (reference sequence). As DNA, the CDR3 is TGTGCCAGCAGCTTGGACAGGGGGCAACTCTATGGCTACACCTTC. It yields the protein CASSLDRGQLYGYTF. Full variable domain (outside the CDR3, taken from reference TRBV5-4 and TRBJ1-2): ETGVTQSPTHLIKTRGQQVTLRCSSQSGHNTVSWYQQALGQGPQFIFQYYREEENGRGNFPPRFSGLQFPNYSSELNVNALELDDSALYLCASSLDRGQLYGYTFGSGTRLTVV.

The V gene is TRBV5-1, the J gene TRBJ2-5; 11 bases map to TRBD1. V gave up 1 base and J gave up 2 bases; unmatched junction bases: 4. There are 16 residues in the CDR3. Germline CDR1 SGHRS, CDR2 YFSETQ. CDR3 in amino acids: CASSLWGTGGQETQYF. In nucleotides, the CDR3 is TGCGCCAGCAGCTTGTGGGGGACAGGGGGTCAAGAGACCCAGTACTTC.

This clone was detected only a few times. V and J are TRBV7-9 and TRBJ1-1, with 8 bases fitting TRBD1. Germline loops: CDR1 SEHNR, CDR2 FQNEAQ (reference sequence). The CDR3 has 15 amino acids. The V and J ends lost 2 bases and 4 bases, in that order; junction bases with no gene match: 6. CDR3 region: CASSLLGQVITEAFF. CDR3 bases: TGTGCCAGCAGCTTATTGGGACAGGTGATCACTGAAGCTTTCTTT. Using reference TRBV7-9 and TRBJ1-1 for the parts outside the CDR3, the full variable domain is DTGVSQNPRHKITKRGQNVTFRCDPISEHNRLYWYRQTLGQGPEFLTYFQNEAQLEKSRLLSDRFSAERPKGSFSTLEIQRTEQGDSAMYLCASSLLGQVITEAFFGQGTRLTVV.

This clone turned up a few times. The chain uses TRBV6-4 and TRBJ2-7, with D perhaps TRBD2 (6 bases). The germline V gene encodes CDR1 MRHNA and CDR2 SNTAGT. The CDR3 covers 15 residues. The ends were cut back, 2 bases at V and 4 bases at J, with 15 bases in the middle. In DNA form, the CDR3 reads TGTGCCAGCAGTGACCAGCGGGCGGACCGGTACGAGCAGTACTTC. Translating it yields CASSDQRADRYEQYF.

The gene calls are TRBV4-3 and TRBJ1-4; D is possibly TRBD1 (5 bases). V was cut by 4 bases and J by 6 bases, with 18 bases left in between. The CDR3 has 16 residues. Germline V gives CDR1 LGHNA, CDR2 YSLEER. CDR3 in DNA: TGCGCCAGCAGCCCTGGGGCGGGACCGGGTGATGAAAAACTGTTTTTT. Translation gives CASSPGAGPGDEKLFF.

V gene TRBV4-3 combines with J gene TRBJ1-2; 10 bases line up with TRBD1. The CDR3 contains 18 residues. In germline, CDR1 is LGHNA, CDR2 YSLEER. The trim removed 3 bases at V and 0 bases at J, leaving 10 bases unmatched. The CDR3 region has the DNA TGCGCCAGCAGCCAGGTCAGGGGGACAGGGGAAACTAACTATGGCTACACCTTC. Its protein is CASSQVRGTGETNYGYTF.

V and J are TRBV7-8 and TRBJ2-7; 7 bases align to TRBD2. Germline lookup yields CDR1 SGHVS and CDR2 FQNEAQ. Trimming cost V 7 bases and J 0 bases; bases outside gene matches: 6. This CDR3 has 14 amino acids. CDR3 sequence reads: CASTPWTSSYEQYF. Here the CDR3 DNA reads TGTGCCAGCACCCCGTGGACTAGCTCCTACGAGCAGTACTTC.

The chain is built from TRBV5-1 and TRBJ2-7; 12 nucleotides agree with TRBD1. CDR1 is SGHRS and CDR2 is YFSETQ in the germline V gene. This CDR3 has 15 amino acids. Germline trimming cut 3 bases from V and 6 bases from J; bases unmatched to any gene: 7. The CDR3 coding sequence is TGCGCCAGCAGCTCCAGTGGGACAGGGGGCCCCGAGCAGTACTTC. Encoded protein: CASSSSGTGGPEQYF.

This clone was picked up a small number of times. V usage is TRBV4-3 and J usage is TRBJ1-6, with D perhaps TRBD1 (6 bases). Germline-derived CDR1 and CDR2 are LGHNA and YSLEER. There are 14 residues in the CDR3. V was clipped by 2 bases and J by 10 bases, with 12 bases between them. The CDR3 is CASSQLQGGSPLHF. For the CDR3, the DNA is TGCGCCAGCAGCCAATTACAGGGTGGATCACCCCTCCACTTT.

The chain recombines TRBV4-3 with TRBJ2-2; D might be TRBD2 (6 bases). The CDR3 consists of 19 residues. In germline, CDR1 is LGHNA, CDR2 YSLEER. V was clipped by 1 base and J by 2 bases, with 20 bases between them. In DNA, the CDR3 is TGCGCCAGCAGCCAAGTTCTCTGGGGCGGGGAGAACAACACCGGGGAGCTGTTTTTT. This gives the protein CASSQVLWGGENNTGELFF.

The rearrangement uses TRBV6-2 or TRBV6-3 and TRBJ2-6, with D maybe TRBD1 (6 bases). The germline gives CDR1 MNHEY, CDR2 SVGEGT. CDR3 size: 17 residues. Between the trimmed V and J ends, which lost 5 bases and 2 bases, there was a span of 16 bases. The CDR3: CASSPLQGSAGANVLTF. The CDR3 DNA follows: TGTGCCAGCAGTCCCCTTCAGGGGAGTGCTGGGGCCAACGTCCTGACTTTC.